A selection of T cell receptor beta chains follows, all from one sample in a study of neurological immune-mediated disorders. TCRdb fed the 5' RACE reads into MiXCR, producing one record per CDR3 protein. The table includes around 71,000 distinct CDR3 sequences, roughly 13% detected once. Sequenced sample: PBMCs. All receptors come from a female donor with HTLV-1-associated myelopathy (HAM/TSP). Each CDR3 is given with its conserved first and last residue. The D gene is left open where the match is weak. A row's size may be missing; if present it is once, few, many or a size class.

J gene | clone size | V gene | D gene | CDR3 DNA | CDR3 protein
TRBJ1-4 | many | TRBV5-1 | . | TGCGCCAGCAGCCCATTAGGAGGGTTTCGTGAAAAACTGTTTTTT | CASSPLGGFREKLFF
TRBJ1-1 | many | TRBV5-1 | . | TGCGCCAGCACCCCGGAGAGACACAGGAACACTGAAGCTTTCTTT | CASTPERHRNTEAFF
TRBJ2-7 | many | TRBV7-9 | TRBD1 | TGTGCCAGCAGCTCCGGAACAGGGGGCTTCATCGAGCAGTACTTC | CASSSGTGGFIEQYF
TRBJ2-3 | many | TRBV4-2 | . | TGTGCCAGCAGCCAAGATGCCGGGGCAGATACGCAGTATTTT | CASSQDAGADTQYF
TRBJ2-3 | many | TRBV20-1 | TRBD2 | TGCAGTGCTAGAGATCGGACTAGCAGGAATACGCAGTATTTT | CSARDRTSRNTQYF
TRBJ1-4 | many | TRBV12-3/TRBV12-4 | . | TGTGCCAGCAGCCAGGGTGGAGGGTCTAATGAAAAACTGTTTTTT | CASSQGGGSNEKLFF
TRBJ1-1 | many | TRBV12-3/TRBV12-4 | . | TGTGCCAGCAGGCCCTCCGGATTGGGGACTGAAGCTTTCTTT | CASRPSGLGTEAFF
TRBJ2-5 | many | TRBV12-3/TRBV12-4 | . | TGTGCCAGCAGTTTTTGGGGTGAGACCCAGTACTTC | CASSFWGETQYF
TRBJ2-3 | many | TRBV5-1 | . | TGCGCCAGCAGCTTGCAGGGGACACTCACAGATACGCAGTATTTT | CASSLQGTLTDTQYF
TRBJ2-7 | many | TRBV5-1 | TRBD1 | TGCGCCAGCAGCTTGGTTCAGGGGGCCTACGAGCAGTACTTC | CASSLVQGAYEQYF
TRBJ2-7 | many | TRBV5-1 | . | TGCGCCAGCGCCTGGGACGTAGCAACCTACGAGCAGTACTTC | CASAWDVATYEQYF
TRBJ1-1 | many | TRBV12-3/TRBV12-4 | . | TGTGCCAGCAGTAAGCGAGGAGGGAACACTGAAGCTTTCTTT | CASSKRGGNTEAFF
TRBJ2-3 | . | TRBV7-9 | . | TGTGCCAGCAGCTTAGGTGGGGGGACAACTAGCACAGATACGCAGTATTTT | CASSLGGGTTSTDTQYF
TRBJ2-7 | many | TRBV7-9 | TRBD1 | TGTGCCAGCAGCGGCCCTCGGACAGGGGGTTGGGAGCAGTACTTC | CASSGPRTGGWEQYF
TRBJ2-1 | many | TRBV5-4 | TRBD2 | TGTGCCAGCAGCTTGGGTGTCCGGGGGGGCCCTATGGATGAGCAGTTCTTC | CASSLGVRGGPMDEQFF
TRBJ2-6 | . | TRBV12-3/TRBV12-4 | . | TGTGCCAGCAGTTTTCGGGGGACTGGGGCCAACGTCCTGACTTTC | CASSFRGTGANVLTF
TRBJ2-7 | many | TRBV7-9 | . | TGTGCCAGCAGCTTAGTTTCAGGAAGACCGGCGTACTTC | CASSLVSGRPAYF
TRBJ1-1 | many | TRBV4-1 | . | TGCGCCAGCAGCCAAGGGTTTGAAGCTTTCTTT | CASSQGFEAFF
TRBJ2-1 | many | TRBV12-3/TRBV12-4 | . | TGTGCCAGCAGTTGGGACAACTACAATGAGCAGTTCTTC | CASSWDNYNEQFF
TRBJ1-6 | many | TRBV27 | . | TGTGCCAGCAGTTTATCCGCGAAAAATTCACCCCTCCACTTT | CASSLSAKNSPLHF
TRBJ2-3 | many | TRBV25-1 | TRBD2 | TGTGCCAGCAGTGAAGGGGGACTAGCGGACACAGATACGCAGTATTTT | CASSEGGLADTDTQYF
TRBJ2-5 | many | TRBV28 | TRBD1 | TGTGCCAGTGCGTCGGGACAGGGACGAGAGACCCAGTACTTC | CASASGQGRETQYF
TRBJ1-4 | many | TRBV6-5 | . | TGTGCCAGCAGTTATCAGGGGATATATGAAAAACTGTTTTTT | CASSYQGIYEKLFF
TRBJ1-1 | many | TRBV9 | TRBD1 | TGTGCCAGCAGCGACCCCCGACAGGGAGCGGAAGCTTTCTTT | CASSDPRQGAEAFF
TRBJ1-2 | many | TRBV6-6 | TRBD1 | TGTGCCAGCAGTTGGCGACAGGGGGCGATCTATGGCTACACCTTC | CASSWRQGAIYGYTF
TRBJ2-7 | many | TRBV20-1 | . | TGCAGTGCTAGAGATCCGTGGGTATCCTACGAGCAGTACTTC | CSARDPWVSYEQYF
TRBJ2-3 | many | TRBV5-1 | TRBD2 | TGCGCCAGCAGCCCCCTAGCGGGGGTCACCACAGATACGCAGTATTTT | CASSPLAGVTTDTQYF
TRBJ1-1 | many | TRBV11-2 | TRBD1 | TGTGCCAGCAGCCTGACAGGGACCGCTGAAGCTTTCTTT | CASSLTGTAEAFF
TRBJ2-7 | medium-sized | TRBV7-2 | . | TGTGCCAGCAGCTTAGTCTACAGTTCCTACGAGCAGTACTTC | CASSLVYSSYEQYF
TRBJ2-7 | many | TRBV5-6 | TRBD1 | TGTGCCAGCAGCCTGGGGACAGACGCCTACGAGCAGTACTTC | CASSLGTDAYEQYF
TRBJ2-5 | many | TRBV12-3/TRBV12-4 | . | TGTGCCAGCACCCATACAGATAAGGAGACCCAGTACTTC | CASTHTDKETQYF
TRBJ1-2 | many | TRBV7-9 | . | TGTGCCAGCAGCTTAATGGGAAACTATGGCTACACCTTC | CASSLMGNYGYTF
TRBJ2-5 | many | TRBV5-1 | . | TGCGCCAGCAGCCTTGGCCTAGCGTCGGAGACCCAGTACTTC | CASSLGLASETQYF
TRBJ2-3 | many | TRBV5-1 | TRBD2 | TGCGCCAGCAGCTTGGTGCCAGCGGGGAGTGCAGATACGCAGTATTTT | CASSLVPAGSADTQYF
TRBJ2-3 | . | TRBV6-6 | . | TGTGCCAGCAGTTACACCGGGTGGTCCTCCGATACGCAGTATTTT | CASSYTGWSSDTQYF
TRBJ2-1 | many | TRBV20-1 | . | TGCAGTGCTAGCAGGGGCATGGGGGACAATGAGCAGTTCTTC | CSASRGMGDNEQFF
TRBJ2-7 | . | TRBV14 | . | TGTGCCAACAGCCGAGGTTCAGGCCCCACCTACGAGCAGTACTTC | CANSRGSGPTYEQYF
TRBJ2-2 | many | TRBV9 | TRBD1 | TGTGCCAGCAGCGTAGGCCCAGGGGGCGACACCGGGGAGCTGTTTTTT | CASSVGPGGDTGELFF
TRBJ1-5 | . | TRBV6-1 | . | TGTGCCAGCAGTGGACAGCCTAATCAGCCCCAGCATTTT | CASSGQPNQPQHF
TRBJ2-6 | many | TRBV4-1 | . | TGCGCCAGCAGCCAAGAGCCAAGCGCTGGGGCCAACGTCCTGACTTTC | CASSQEPSAGANVLTF
TRBJ2-5 | many | TRBV28 | . | TGTGCCAGCAGTTTCTCAGGGACGGAGGCCCAGTACTTC | CASSFSGTEAQYF
TRBJ2-1 | . | TRBV7-3 | TRBD1 | TGTGCCAGCAGCAAGGACAGGGGCTCCTACAATGAGCAGTTCTTC | CASSKDRGSYNEQFF
TRBJ1-1 | many | TRBV5-1 | . | TGCGCCAGCAGCTTAGAAGAATCATATGAAGCTTTCTTT | CASSLEESYEAFF
TRBJ2-3 | . | TRBV6-2/TRBV6-3 | . | TGTGCCAGCAGTTACGGCAGGCCCGGAACAGATACGCAGTATTTT | CASSYGRPGTDTQYF
TRBJ2-7 | many | TRBV7-3 | . | TGTGCCAGCAGCTTCGGGGGGCCTGGCGAGCAGTACTTC | CASSFGGPGEQYF
TRBJ2-2 | . | TRBV7-2 | . | TGTGCCAGCAGCCTCCAATTACACACCGGGGAGCTGTTTTTT | CASSLQLHTGELFF
TRBJ2-1 | many | TRBV12-5 | TRBD1 | TGTGCTAGTGGTTTGGCCACAGGGGTTAAAGGCAATGAGCAGTTCTTC | CASGLATGVKGNEQFF
TRBJ2-1 | many | TRBV20-1 | . | TGCAGTGCCACAGGGTTTTATGGCAATGAGCAGTTCTTC | CSATGFYGNEQFF
TRBJ1-1 | many | TRBV7-2 | TRBD1 | TGTGCCAGCAGCTTAGACAGGGGGACTGAAGCTTTCTTT | CASSLDRGTEAFF
TRBJ2-7 | many | TRBV7-9 | . | TGTGCCAGGAAGAAGACAGGTTTAGTTTACGAGCAGTACTTC | CARKKTGLVYEQYF
TRBJ2-5 | many | TRBV28 | . | TGTGCCAGCAGTTTAGATCCTCCCCGAGGGGGGCAGTACTTC | CASSLDPPRGGQYF
TRBJ2-3 | many | TRBV10-3 | . | TGTGCCATCAGTGAGTCCAGGAGGGGCCCCAGCACAGATACGCAGTATTTT | CAISESRRGPSTDTQYF
TRBJ2-5 | few | TRBV20-1 | TRBD2 | TGCAGTGCCAGACTAGCGGGGTGGCGTGGGGAGACCCAGTACTTC | CSARLAGWRGETQYF
TRBJ2-1 | many | TRBV12-3/TRBV12-4 | TRBD2 | TGTGCCAGCAGGCCCCGGACTAGCGGGGGGGCGGGCAATGAGCAGTTCTTC | CASRPRTSGGAGNEQFF
TRBJ2-3 | many | TRBV6-5 | . | TGTGCCAGCAGTTCCCCGCTCACCTCAGATACGCAGTATTTT | CASSSPLTSDTQYF